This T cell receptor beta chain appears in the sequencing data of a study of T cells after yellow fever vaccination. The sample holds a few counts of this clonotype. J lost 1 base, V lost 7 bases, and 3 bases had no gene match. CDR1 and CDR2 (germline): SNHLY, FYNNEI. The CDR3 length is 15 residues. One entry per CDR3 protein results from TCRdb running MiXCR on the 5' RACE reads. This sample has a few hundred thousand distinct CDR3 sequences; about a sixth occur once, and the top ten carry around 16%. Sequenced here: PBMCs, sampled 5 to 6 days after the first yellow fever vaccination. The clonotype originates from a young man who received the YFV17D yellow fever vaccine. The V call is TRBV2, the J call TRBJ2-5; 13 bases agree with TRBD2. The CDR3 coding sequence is TGTGCCAGCACCGGGACTAGCGGGGTCCAAGAGACCCAGTACTTC. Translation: CASTGTSGVQETQYF.